Below are 10 T cell receptor beta chains sequenced from a single sample in a study of beta chain features in type 1 diabetes. Investigators reverse transcribed all isolated RNA, so they sequenced expressed TCRB transcripts. The data were produced by immunoSEQ multiplex PCR, yet TCRdb's version contains in-frame clones alone and is incomplete. The top ten clones hold over 1% of a sample with some 240,000 clones, approximately 11% of them seen once. Specimen: central memory CD4+ T cells from blood. These TCRs come from a man aged 18 to 29 in good health.

This clone was seen a few times. CDR3 DNA sequence: TGTGCCAGCAGTGAAGCGGCAGGAGGGGGGCAGTTCTTC. Translated, it gives CASSEAAGGGQFF. The chain joins TRBV6-1 to TRBJ2-1; the D gene could be TRBD1 or TRBD2 (6 bases each). Looked up from germline, CDR1 is MNHNS and CDR2 is SASEGT. The CDR3 contains 13 residues. Deletions cut 0 bases from V and 12 bases from J, with 12 bases between.

This clone appeared a few times. The rearrangement uses TRBV6-6 and TRBJ2-7; a weak D match, TRBD1 (5 bases). V lost 11 bases to trimming and J lost 3 bases, with 11 bases between them. CDR3 length: 11 residues. CDR1 is MNHNY, CDR2 SVGAGI, per germline (reference sequence). The CDR3 DNA follows: TGTGCCTGTGGAAGGGGCTACGAGCAGTACTTC. Protein sequence: CACGRGYEQYF.

The chain recombines TRBV30 with TRBJ1-1; maybe TRBD1 (6 bases). CDR1 is GTSNPN and CDR2 is SVGIG in the germline V gene (reference sequence). The CDR3 covers 16 residues. V lost 1 base, J lost 5 bases, and 20 bases lay in between. CDR3 in amino acids: CAWSGEAPWQGTEAFF. CDR3 coding DNA: TGTGCCTGGAGTGGGGAAGCTCCGTGGCAGGGGACTGAAGCTTTCTTT.

The CDR3 DNA follows: TGTGCCAGCAGCTTTGGGACACTGGGCCAAGATACGCAGTATTTT. This sequence encodes CASSFGTLGQDTQYF. The chain carries TRBV5-6 and TRBJ2-3, with a weak D call TRBD1 (6 bases). The germline V gene has CDR1 SGHDT and CDR2 YYEEEE. V was shortened by 2 bases and J by 5 bases, with 15 bases between the two germline ends. This CDR3 is built from 15 residues.

Concerning this clone: A junction end diverges from the germline sequence, so it may reflect a read error. The chain couples TRBV7-2 to TRBJ2-3, with 10 bases identical to TRBD2. CDR1 and CDR2 (germline): SGHTA, FQGNSA. The CDR3 consists of 16 residues. The CDR3 is CASSVFLAGGSETQYF. The CDR3 nucleotides are TGTGCCAGCAGCGTATTTTTAGCGGGAGGCTCAGAGACGCAGTATTTT.

This clone showed up many times. The genes are TRBV2 and TRBJ2-1, with D maybe TRBD1 (6 bases). Germline CDR1 reads SNHLY; CDR2 reads FYNNEI. The CDR3 totals 12 residues. V was trimmed by 6 bases and J by 9 bases, leaving 12 bases between them. CDR3 loop: CASRMTGTEQFF. The CDR3 DNA reads TGTGCCAGCAGGATGACAGGAACTGAGCAGTTCTTC.

This chain connects TRBV18 to TRBJ1-2; the match to TRBD1 covers 8 bases. The CDR3 contains 15 residues. Germline V gives CDR1 KGHSH, CDR2 LQKENI. V shed 6 bases and J 3 bases; nucleotides not matched to a gene: 9. The CDR3 region is CASSPMGTGYYGYTF. The DNA for the CDR3 is TGTGCCAGCTCCCCCATGGGGACAGGTTACTATGGCTACACCTTC. The whole variable domain, remainder taken from reference TRBV18 and TRBJ1-2, is NAGVMQNPRHLVRRRGQEARLRCSPMKGHSHVYWYRQLPEEGLKFMVYLQKENIIDESGMPKERFSAEFPKEGPSILRIQQVVRGDSAAYFCASSPMGTGYYGYTFGSGTRLTVV.

The chain is built from TRBV9 and TRBJ2-1; 7 nucleotides agree with TRBD2. Per germline, CDR1 SGDLS and CDR2 YYNGEE. CDR3 length: 15 residues. The V and J ends lost 6 bases and 2 bases, in that order; junction bases with no gene match: 8. Here the CDR3 reads CASIPGAGAYNEQFF. Written as DNA, the CDR3 is TGTGCCAGCATCCCTGGGGCGGGAGCCTACAATGAGCAGTTCTTC.

This clone was observed a handful of times. The DNA of the CDR3 is TGCGCCAGCAGCTTGAATAATGATTTCGGGGAGCTGTTTTTT. Its translation is CASSLNNDFGELFF. The chain couples TRBV5-1 to TRBJ2-2; D not resolved. Germline V gives CDR1 SGHRS, CDR2 YFSETQ. The CDR3 spans 14 residues. V was cut by 1 base and J by 7 bases, with 11 bases left in between.

The CDR3 protein is CATSRDLGSYGYTF. CDR3 sequence (DNA): TGTGCCACCAGCAGAGATCTAGGGTCCTATGGCTACACCTTC. The rearrangement uses TRBV15 and TRBJ1-2; D is ambiguous. The V gene's germline CDR1 is LNHNV and CDR2 YYDKDF (reference sequence). The ends were cut back, 0 bases at V and 4 bases at J, with 9 bases in the middle. CDR3 length: 14 residues.